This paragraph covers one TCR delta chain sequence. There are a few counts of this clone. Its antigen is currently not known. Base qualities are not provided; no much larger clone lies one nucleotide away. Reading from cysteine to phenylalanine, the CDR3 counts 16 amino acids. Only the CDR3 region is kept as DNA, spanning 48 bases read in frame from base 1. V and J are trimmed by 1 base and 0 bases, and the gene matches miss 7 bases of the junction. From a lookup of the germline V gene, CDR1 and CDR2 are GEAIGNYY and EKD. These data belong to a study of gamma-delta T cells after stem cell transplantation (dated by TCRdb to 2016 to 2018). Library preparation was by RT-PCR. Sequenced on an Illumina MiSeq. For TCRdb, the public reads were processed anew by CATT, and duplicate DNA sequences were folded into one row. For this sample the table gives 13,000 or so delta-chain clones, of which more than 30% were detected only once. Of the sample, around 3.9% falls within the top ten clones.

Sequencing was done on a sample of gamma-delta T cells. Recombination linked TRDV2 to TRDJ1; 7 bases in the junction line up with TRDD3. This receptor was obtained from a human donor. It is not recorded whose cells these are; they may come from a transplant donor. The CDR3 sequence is CACDTLGASYTDKLIF. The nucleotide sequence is TGTGCCTGTGACACGCTGGGGGCATCGTACACCGATAAACTCATCTTT.